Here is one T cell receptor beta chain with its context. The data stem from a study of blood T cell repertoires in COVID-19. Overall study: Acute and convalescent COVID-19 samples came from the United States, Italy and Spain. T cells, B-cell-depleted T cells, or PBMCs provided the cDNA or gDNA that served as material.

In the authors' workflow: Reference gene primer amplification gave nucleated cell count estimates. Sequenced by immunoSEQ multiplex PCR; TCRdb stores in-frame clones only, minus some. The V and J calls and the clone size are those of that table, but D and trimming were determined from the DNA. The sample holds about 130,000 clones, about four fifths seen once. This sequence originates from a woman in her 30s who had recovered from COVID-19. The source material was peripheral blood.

CDR3 amino acids: CASRNQTGNTEAFF. As DNA, the CDR3 is TGTGCCAGCCGGAATCAAACAGGGAACACTGAAGCTTTCTTT. J is TRBJ1-1 and V is TRBV27; D is perhaps TRBD1 (5 bases). Germline V gene data show CDR1 as MNHEY and CDR2 as SMNVEV (reference sequence). This CDR3 spans 14 amino acids. Trimming took off 8 bases at V and 1 base at J, with 14 bases between the two ends.